One T cell receptor beta chain is described in this entry. An input of about 0.45 to 1 ug of RNA was subjected to reverse transcription using random hexamers. TCRdb reprocessed the immunoSEQ multiplex PCR reads with MiXCR, giving one entry per CDR3 protein. The sample yields some 120,000 distinct CDR3 sequences, roughly 94% seen once. The multiple sclerosis controls consisted of treatment-naive patients with relapsing-remitting disease, either stable or active. These data belong to a study of CD8 T cells in Susac syndrome. The CDR3 sequence is 16 residues long. The germline gives CDR1 MGHRA, CDR2 YSYEKL. Trimming shortened V by 0 bases and J by 0 bases, and 12 bases separated the two germline ends.

Sequenced sample: CD4+ T cells from PBMCs. The rearrangement links TRBV4-1 to TRBJ2-7, with D perhaps being TRBD1 or TRBD2 (6 bases each). The source is a human donor with multiple sclerosis. The CDR3 DNA sequence: TGCGCCAGCAGCCAAGATCCGGGGGCGTCCTCCTACGAGCAGTACTTC. This encodes CASSQDPGASSYEQYF.